Below are 10 T cell receptor beta chains sequenced from a single sample in a study of T-cell memory formation after mild COVID-19. TCRdb redid the calling of the 5' RACE reads with MiXCR, one entry per CDR3 protein. Of approximately 98,000 distinct CDR3 sequences in the sample, about a sixth were seen once. Sequencing was carried out using PBMCs or a T cell subset sorted from them (not recorded which). These receptors were obtained from a young man who had mild COVID-19 (a few samples of this study predate the infection). Cell type and time point are not known.

The chain joins TRBV5-1 to TRBJ1-1; D gene uncertain. Looked up from germline, CDR1 is SGHRS and CDR2 is YFSETQ. The CDR3 contains 14 residues. Trimming stripped 1 base from V and 2 bases from J, with 9 bases between. As DNA, the CDR3 is TGCGCCAGCAGCTTGTACGACGGCAACACTGAAGCTTTCTTT. This encodes CASSLYDGNTEAFF.

The chain uses TRBV5-1 and TRBJ1-2; D gene unclear. CDR1 and CDR2 (germline): SGHRS, YFSETQ. The CDR3 runs to 14 residues. V was cut by 1 base and J by 2 bases, with 9 bases left in between. The CDR3 reads CASSLRAENYGYTF. Here the CDR3 DNA reads TGCGCCAGCAGCTTGAGGGCCGAGAACTATGGCTACACCTTC.

This clonotype appeared a few times. This sequence joins TRBV24-1 and TRBJ2-7, with 9 nucleotides matching TRBD1. Germline V CDR1 and CDR2: KGHDR, SFDVKD. The CDR3 has 15 residues. Trimming cost V 10 bases and J 4 bases; bases outside gene matches: 13. CDR3 sequence reads: CATPTRDRVGYEQYV. The CDR3, as DNA: TGTGCCACTCCCACCCGGGACAGGGTAGGGTACGAGCAGTACGTC.

V is TRBV7-2 and J is TRBJ2-3, with 10 nucleotides matching TRBD2. Unmatched junction bases numbered 6, after V lost 1 base and J lost 8 bases. The CDR3 consists of 15 residues. CDR1 and CDR2 from the germline V gene are SGHTA and FQGNSA. The CDR3 here is CASSLGTSGEGTQYF. The CDR3 region has the DNA TGTGCCAGCAGCTTAGGGACTAGCGGCGAGGGTACGCAGTATTTT.

This clonotype has more than one count but fewer than ten. The chain uses TRBV20-1 and TRBJ2-2; 9 bases match TRBD2. V lost 2 bases and J lost 6; bases outside the gene matches: 4. From germline, CDR1 is DFQATT and CDR2 SNEGSKA (reference sequence). The CDR3 sequence is 14 residues long. CDR3 region: CSARPSGVPGELFF. The CDR3 DNA follows: TGCAGTGCTAGACCTAGCGGGGTCCCCGGGGAGCTGTTTTTT.

The chain uses TRBV7-2 and TRBJ1-2, with D possibly matching TRBD1 (6 bases). Germline V gene sequence: CDR1 SGHTA, CDR2 FQGNSA. This CDR3 comprises 14 residues. The V end was cut by 5 bases, the J end by 2 bases, with 12 bases between. In DNA form, the CDR3 reads TGTGCCAGCAGCCGGACAGTGGGGAACTATGGCTACACCTTC. Its translation: CASSRTVGNYGYTF.

The chain uses TRBV6-2 or TRBV6-3 and TRBJ2-2; D is unresolved. The germline V and J ends were trimmed by 6 bases and 2 bases, with 10 bases remaining between them. This CDR3 contains 14 residues. Germline CDR1 is MNHEY and CDR2 is SVGEGT. In DNA form, the CDR3 reads TGTGCCAGCAGAACCGGGCCCAACACCGGGGAGCTGTTTTTT. Translation: CASRTGPNTGELFF.

This chain joins TRBV5-1 and TRBJ1-1; 9 positions match TRBD1. With 4 bases clipped from V and 6 bases from J, the junction kept 7 bases outside the gene matches. Germline V gives CDR1 SGHRS, CDR2 YFSETQ. The CDR3 totals 14 residues. CDR3 protein: CASSAQGAIAEAFF. The CDR3 region has the DNA TGCGCCAGCAGCGCACAGGGGGCGATAGCTGAAGCTTTCTTT.

The J gene is TRBJ2-3, the V gene TRBV18; D gene unclear. The CDR3 totals 16 residues. V lost 2 bases and J lost 0, with 12 bases in between. Germline CDR1 and CDR2: KGHSH and LQKENI. CDR3 residues: CASSPRRPASTDTQYF. The CDR3 DNA sequence: TGTGCCAGCTCACCAAGGCGTCCTGCTAGCACAGATACGCAGTATTTT.

CDR3: CAWSGRGQETQYF. The DNA of the CDR3 is TGTGCCTGGAGTGGCAGGGGGCAGGAGACCCAGTACTTC. The chain is built from TRBV30 and TRBJ2-5; 8 bases line up with TRBD1. CDR3 length: 13 residues. Per the germline V gene, CDR1 is GTSNPN and CDR2 is SVGIG (reference sequence). Germline trimming cut 1 base from V and 5 bases from J; bases unmatched to any gene: 3.